The clone carrying this T cell receptor beta chain has a handful of counts. Its specificity is not known. The isolated RNA, all of it, was reverse transcribed, so expressed TCRB transcripts were what got sequenced. Method: immunoSEQ multiplex PCR; TCRdb's copy keeps in-frame clones and lacks some. Among just under 150,000 clones listed, around an eighth were seen once. This entry belongs to a study of beta chain features in type 1 diabetes. Notes on the study in general: Type 1 diabetes patients had moderately but significantly shorter TCRB CDR3s in all four CD4+ subsets.

V shed 0 bases, J shed 5 bases, and the junction held 6 bases outside the gene matches. Germline assignment: CDR1 MNHEY and CDR2 SVGAGI. This CDR3 has 15 residues. The genes are TRBV6-5 and TRBJ2-7, with 8 bases that match TRBD1. The receptor's source is a young man with type 1 diabetes. Sequencing was carried out using central memory CD4+ T cells from blood. The CDR3 DNA follows: TGTGCCAGCAGTTACTCGAGGCAGGGGGCCCACGAGCAGTACTTC. This gives the protein CASSYSRQGAHEQYF.